Only a few counts were recorded for the clone carrying this T cell receptor beta chain. What it recognizes is unknown. A TCRbeta library incorporating unique molecular identifiers was prepared. TCRdb reanalysed the PCR reads using MiXCR and keeps one entry per CDR3 protein. The sample lists 250,000 to 350,000 distinct CDR3 sequences, more than 20% seen once, with 9.5% to 12% in the top ten. Per the germline V gene, CDR1 is DFQATT and CDR2 is SNEGSKA (reference sequence). With 5 bases clipped from V and 7 bases from J, the junction kept 17 bases outside the gene matches. The CDR3 is made up of 17 amino acids. This sample was included in a study of T-cell reconstitution after alpha-beta-depleted transplantation in children. General observations from the study: Surviving recipient cells, namely T cells and thymic progenitors, were the source of high day-60 TCRbeta diversity in some patients. Reported findings indicate that, about two months after transplant, alpha-beta T cells came from several hundred expanded clones, which were derived from non-depleted graft cells. Once a year had passed after transplant, T-cell counts and diversity came mostly from newly produced T cells.

V gene TRBV20-1 combines with J gene TRBJ1-2; 12 nucleotides match TRBD1. The sample was PBMCs, mostly from graft donor cells, taken 180 days after TCRalphabeta/CD19-depleted stem cell transplant. The TCR sequence derives from a male patient aged 5 to 17 who had a stem cell transplant for acute lymphoblastic leukemia, so the T cells may come from the graft donor. CDR3 amino acids: CSARSPRDRGRGGGYTF. Written as DNA, the CDR3 is TGCAGTGCTCGGTCCCCCCGGGACAGGGGGCGCGGGGGTGGCTACACCTTC.